The 20 T cell receptor beta chains below come from one sample, sequenced in a study of post-analysis software for immune sequencing data. Study-wide results and limits: When patients were compared with controls, roughly five TRBV segments were more frequent, TRBV5-6, TRBV5-1 and TRBV20-1 among them.

These receptors are not linked to any known antigen. cDNA libraries for TCR beta contained unique molecular identifiers. TCRdb reprocessed the PCR reads with MiXCR, giving one entry per CDR3 protein. The sample contains roughly 570,000 distinct CDR3 sequences, less than 40% of which appear only once. Sequenced input: blood. The receptors shown here come from a girl aged 2 to 17 with multiple sclerosis.

The chain joins TRBV5-6 to TRBJ1-2, with D possibly being TRBD1 (6 bases). The germline gives CDR1 SGHDT, CDR2 YYEEEE. Between the trimmed V and J ends, which lost 4 bases and 5 bases, there was a span of 12 bases. The CDR3 loop spans 13 amino acids. As DNA, the CDR3 is TGTGCCAGCAGCCTGGGGGGCGGGTATGGCTACACCTTC. Encoded protein: CASSLGGGYGYTF. Looking up the rest from reference TRBV5-6 and TRBJ1-2 gives the full variable domain: DAGVTQSPTHLIKTRGQQVTLRCSPKSGHDTVSWYQQALGQGPQFIFQYYEEEERQRGNFPDRFSGHQFPNYSSELNVNALLLGDSALYLCASSLGGGYGYTFGSGTRLTVV.

As to this clonotype: An end of the junction does not agree with germline; a read error may underlie this. J is TRBJ2-5 and V is TRBV20-1; 13 positions match TRBD2. The CDR3 is 16 amino acids. Germline V lookup: CDR1 DFQATT, CDR2 SNEGSKA (reference sequence). CDR3 bases: TGCAGTGCCCCCCCACTAGCGGGGGGGCGTTTGGAGACCCAGGACTTC. Its protein is CSAPPLAGGRLETQDF.

This clonotype was counted between two and nine times. The CDR3 region has the DNA TGTGCCAGCACAACGGGAGGTGGGACACCTAATAACTATGGCTACACCTTC. Its translation: CASTTGGGTPNNYGYTF. The chain links TRBV9 to TRBJ1-2, with D possibly TRBD1 on 6 matching bases. Germline-derived CDR1 and CDR2 are SGDLS and YYNGEE. CDR3 length: 17 amino acids. V dropped 6 bases and J dropped 1 base, with 22 bases sitting between them.

The V and J genes are TRBV12-3 or TRBV12-4 and TRBJ2-7; D is perhaps TRBD1 or TRBD2 (5 bases each). With 6 bases removed from V and 3 bases from J, the gap between germline ends came to 18 bases. The CDR3 has 15 residues. In DNA, the CDR3 is TGTGCCAGCAGCTCACGATCGGGACCACTCTACGAGCAGTACTTC. This encodes CASSSRSGPLYEQYF.

The DNA for the CDR3 is TGTGCCAGCAGCCGATCCCGACAGTCCACTGAAGCTTTCTTT. It is translated as CASSRSRQSTEAFF. The chain employs TRBV7-2 and TRBJ1-1, with D possibly TRBD1 on 5 matching bases. Between the trimmed V and J ends, which lost 5 bases and 4 bases, there was a span of 14 bases. Germline CDR1 reads SGHTA; CDR2 reads FQGNSA. The CDR3 length is 14 residues.

V and J are TRBV20-1 and TRBJ2-4; maybe TRBD1 (6 bases). The DNA matches TRBJ2-7 better at its end, which makes the J call doubtful. Germline values: CDR1 DFQATT, CDR2 SNEGSKA (reference sequence). The CDR3 has 13 amino acids. This chain's CDR3 is CSAEGTIPGEQYF. CDR3 coding DNA: TGCAGTGCTGAGGGGACAATCCCTGGCGAGCAGTACTTC.

The V call is TRBV5-6, the J call TRBJ1-2; 8 positions agree with TRBD1. The CDR3 length is 14 residues. Germline CDR1 SGHDT, CDR2 YYEEEE. J gave up 4 bases and V 4 bases, and 6 bases lay outside the gene matches. The CDR3 spells CASSPQTGVYGYTF. CDR3 DNA sequence: TGTGCCAGCAGCCCTCAGACAGGGGTCTATGGCTACACCTTC. Complete variable domain (other parts from reference TRBV5-6 and TRBJ1-2): DAGVTQSPTHLIKTRGQQVTLRCSPKSGHDTVSWYQQALGQGPQFIFQYYEEEERQRGNFPDRFSGHQFPNYSSELNVNALLLGDSALYLCASSPQTGVYGYTFGSGTRLTVV.

The chain is built from TRBV7-2 and TRBJ2-3; 11 bases agree with TRBD2. Germline CDR1 and CDR2: SGHTA and FQGNSA. The CDR3 runs to 15 residues. V was clipped by 2 bases and J by 6 bases; unmatched bases: 4. The CDR3 spells CASSLFSGGADTQYF. The CDR3 DNA follows: TGTGCCAGCAGCTTATTTAGCGGGGGGGCGGATACGCAGTATTTT.

The chain is built from TRBV20-1 and TRBJ1-2, with 10 bases fitting TRBD1. This CDR3 has 14 residues. The V gene end was trimmed by 6 bases and the J gene end by 2 bases; junction bases not matched to a gene: 6. Germline CDR1 DFQATT, CDR2 SNEGSKA (reference sequence). The CDR3 sequence is CSAAGQGGNYGYTF. CDR3 coding DNA: TGCAGTGCAGCCGGACAGGGGGGAAACTATGGCTACACCTTC.

Only one count was recorded for this clonotype. This may be a read error: a much more frequent sequence differs by one nucleotide. The rearrangement links TRBV15 to TRBJ1-2; 9 nucleotides agree with TRBD1. CDR1 LNHNV and CDR2 YYDKDF come from the germline V gene (reference sequence). Trimming cost V 9 bases and J 4 bases; bases outside gene matches: 12. The CDR3 extends over 15 amino acids. In nucleotides, the CDR3 is TGTGCCACAGGACAGGGGACATCGACCTTCTATGGCTACACCTTC. Its protein is CATGQGTSTFYGYTF.

The V call is TRBV4-1, the J call TRBJ1-5; D is possibly TRBD1 (5 bases). The ends were cut back, 0 bases at V and 7 bases at J, with 16 bases in the middle. The CDR3 totals 16 residues. Germline CDR1 and CDR2: MGHRA and YSYEKL. The CDR3 bases are TGCGCCAGCAGCCAAGAGGGGCGACAGTCCGGGCAGCCCCAGCATTTT. Its protein is CASSQEGRQSGQPQHF.

This sequence joins TRBV7-3 and TRBJ2-1; 10 bases match TRBD1. From germline, CDR1 is SGHTA and CDR2 FQGTGA. With 5 bases clipped from V and 10 bases from J, the junction kept 8 bases outside the gene matches. There are 14 residues in the CDR3. CDR3 DNA: TGTGCCAGCAGCACCGGGACAGGGGTCTACGAGCAGTTCTTC. Encoded protein: CASSTGTGVYEQFF.

J is TRBJ2-1 and V is TRBV5-1; TRBD1 agrees at 9 bases. This CDR3 has 14 residues. Per the germline V gene, CDR1 is SGHRS and CDR2 is YFSETQ. Germline trimming cut 4 bases from V and 8 bases from J; bases unmatched to any gene: 7. CDR3 sequence reads: CASSPGQGFDEQFF. DNA of the CDR3: TGCGCCAGCAGCCCGGGACAGGGTTTCGATGAGCAGTTCTTC.

The chain recombines TRBV15 with TRBJ2-1, with 8 bases lining up with TRBD1. This CDR3 comprises 16 residues. Germline-derived CDR1 and CDR2 are LNHNV and YYDKDF (reference sequence). The trim removed 1 base at V and 4 bases at J, leaving 6 bases unmatched. The DNA for the CDR3 is TGTGCCACCAGCAGAGTTCCGGGACAGGTTTACAATGAGCAGTTCTTC. It codes for CATSRVPGQVYNEQFF.

The genes are TRBV9 and TRBJ2-3, with D hard to call. There are 13 residues in the CDR3. Germline V CDR1 and CDR2: SGDLS, YYNGEE. V lost 3 bases, J lost 6 bases, and 11 bases lay in between. CDR3 bases: TGTGCCAGCAGCGCCATCAGGATCGATACGCAGTATTTT. It encodes CASSAIRIDTQYF.

The chain uses TRBV7-9 and TRBJ2-1; perhaps TRBD2 as D (7 bases). Germline lookup yields CDR1 SEHNR and CDR2 FQNEAQ (reference sequence). This CDR3 spans 14 amino acids. The germline V and J ends were trimmed by 5 bases and 8 bases, with 16 bases remaining between them. CDR3 protein: CASSPRAGAYEQFF. In nucleotides, the CDR3 is TGTGCCAGCAGCCCGCGTGCGGGGGCCTATGAGCAGTTCTTC.

The gene calls are TRBV20-1 and TRBJ1-2; D uncertain. Germline values: CDR1 DFQATT, CDR2 SNEGSKA (reference sequence). This CDR3 is built from 10 residues. With 6 bases removed from V and 8 bases from J, the gap between germline ends came to 10 bases. CDR3 coding DNA: TGCAGTGCCCTCCTCGGAGGCTACACCTTC. It yields the protein CSALLGGYTF.

This chain connects TRBV12-3 or TRBV12-4 to TRBJ1-4, with 10 bases lining up with TRBD1. Unmatched junction bases numbered 6, after V lost 5 bases and J lost 0 bases. The CDR3 runs to 17 residues. CDR3 protein: CASSARQGAATNEKLFF. In DNA form, the CDR3 reads TGTGCCAGCAGTGCAAGACAGGGGGCCGCAACTAATGAAAAACTGTTTTTT.

This clonotype was seen a handful of times. The chain employs TRBV10-3 and TRBJ2-7, with 11 bases identical to TRBD1. The germline gives CDR1 ENHRY, CDR2 SYGVKD. The CDR3 sequence is 14 residues long. The ends lost 6 bases at V and 3 bases at J; junction bases unmatched: 4. CDR3 region: CAIRWDRGSYEQYF. The DNA for the CDR3 is TGTGCCATCAGGTGGGACAGGGGGAGCTACGAGCAGTACTTC.

The gene calls are TRBV5-1 and TRBJ2-5; D possibly corresponds to TRBD2 (6 bases). CDR3 length: 16 amino acids. Trimming pared 3 bases from V and 2 bases from J, leaving 17 bases between. Germline V gene sequence: CDR1 SGHRS, CDR2 YFSETQ. The chain's CDR3 is CASSYSWRGRQETQYF. The CDR3 nucleotides are TGCGCCAGCAGCTATTCATGGCGGGGCAGACAAGAGACCCAGTACTTC.